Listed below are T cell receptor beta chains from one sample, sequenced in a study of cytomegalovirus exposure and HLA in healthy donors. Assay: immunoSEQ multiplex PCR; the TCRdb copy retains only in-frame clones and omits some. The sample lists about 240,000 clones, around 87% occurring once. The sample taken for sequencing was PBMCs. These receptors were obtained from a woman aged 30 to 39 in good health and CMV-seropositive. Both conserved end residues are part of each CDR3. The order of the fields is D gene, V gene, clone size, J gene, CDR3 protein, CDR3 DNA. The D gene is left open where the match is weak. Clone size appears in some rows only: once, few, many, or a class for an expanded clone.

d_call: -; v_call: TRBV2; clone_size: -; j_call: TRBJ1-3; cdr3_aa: CASSEFSGNTIYF; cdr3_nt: TGTGCCAGCAGTGAATTTTCAGGAAACACCATATATTTT
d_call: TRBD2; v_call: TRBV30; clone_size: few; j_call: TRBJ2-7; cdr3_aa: CASGGGTADEQYF; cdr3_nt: TGTGCCTCGGGGGGAGGGACTGCCGACGAGCAGTACTTC
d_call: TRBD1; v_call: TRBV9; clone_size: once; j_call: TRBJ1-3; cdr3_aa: CASSPRDRGLGNTIYF; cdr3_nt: TGTGCCAGCAGCCCGAGGGACAGGGGGCTTGGAAACACCATATATTTT
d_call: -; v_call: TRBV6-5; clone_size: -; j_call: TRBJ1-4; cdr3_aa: CASSSSTGSREKLFF; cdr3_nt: TGTGCCAGCAGTTCCTCAACAGGGTCCCGAGAAAAACTGTTTTTT
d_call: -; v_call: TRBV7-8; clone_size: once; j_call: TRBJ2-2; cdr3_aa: CASSFKQGRGELFF; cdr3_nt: TGTGCCAGCAGCTTTAAACAGGGGAGGGGGGAGCTGTTTTTT
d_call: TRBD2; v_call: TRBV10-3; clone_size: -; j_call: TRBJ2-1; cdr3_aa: CAISDPRRGYNEQFF; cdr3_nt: TGTGCCATCAGTGACCCGCGGCGGGGGTACAATGAGCAGTTCTTC
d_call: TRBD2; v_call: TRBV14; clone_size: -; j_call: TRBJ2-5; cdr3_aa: CASSQGTSGRERETQYF; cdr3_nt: TGTGCCAGCAGCCAAGGGACTAGCGGGAGGGAGAGAGAGACCCAGTACTTC
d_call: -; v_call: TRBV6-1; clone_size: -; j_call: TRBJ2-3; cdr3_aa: CASSEHGDTQYF; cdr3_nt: TGTGCCAGCAGTGAGCACGGGGATACGCAGTATTTT
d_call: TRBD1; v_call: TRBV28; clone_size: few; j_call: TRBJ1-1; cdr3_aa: CASSSHMGRDRAPAVRAFF; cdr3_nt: TGTGCCAGCAGTTCCCATATGGGCCGGGACAGGGCCCCGGCTGTGAGGGCTTTCTTT
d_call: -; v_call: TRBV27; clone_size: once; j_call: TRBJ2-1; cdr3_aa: CASSLYRGAEQFF; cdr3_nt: TGTGCCAGCAGTTTATATCGAGGAGCGGAGCAGTTCTTC
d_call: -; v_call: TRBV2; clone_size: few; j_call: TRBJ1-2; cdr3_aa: CASRGEDHTF; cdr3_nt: TGTGCCAGCAGAGGGGAAGACCACACCTTC
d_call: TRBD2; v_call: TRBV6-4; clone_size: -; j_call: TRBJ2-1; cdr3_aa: CASSETSGGYNEQFF; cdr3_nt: TGTGCCAGCAGTGAGACTAGCGGAGGCTACAATGAGCAGTTCTTC
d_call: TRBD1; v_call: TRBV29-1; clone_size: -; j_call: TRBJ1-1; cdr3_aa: CSVEGQGGDSEAFF; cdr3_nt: TGCAGCGTTGAAGGGCAGGGGGGTGATTCTGAAGCTTTCTTT
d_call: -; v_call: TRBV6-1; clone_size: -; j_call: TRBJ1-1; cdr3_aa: CASSDGQWNTEAFF; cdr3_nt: TGTGCCAGCAGTGACGGACAGTGGAACACTGAAGCTTTCTTT
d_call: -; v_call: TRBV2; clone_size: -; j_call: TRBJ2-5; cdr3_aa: CASSWDTSETQYF; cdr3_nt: TGTGCCAGCAGTTGGGACACCTCGGAGACCCAGTACTTC
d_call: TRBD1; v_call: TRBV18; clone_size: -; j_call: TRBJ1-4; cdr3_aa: CASSLTGGAITNEKLFF; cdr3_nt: TGTGCCAGCTCATTGACAGGGGGCGCGATCACTAATGAAAAACTGTTTTTT
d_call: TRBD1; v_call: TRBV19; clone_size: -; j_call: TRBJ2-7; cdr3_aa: CASSEPGQGSYEQYF; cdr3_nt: TGTGCCAGTAGTGAACCGGGACAGGGATCCTACGAGCAGTACTTC
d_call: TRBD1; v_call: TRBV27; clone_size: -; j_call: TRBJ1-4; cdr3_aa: CASSSQGQGKKLFF; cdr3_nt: TGTGCCAGCAGTTCCCAGGGACAGGGCAAAAAACTGTTTTTT
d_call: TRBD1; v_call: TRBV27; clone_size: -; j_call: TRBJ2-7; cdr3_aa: CASSSWDRTYEQYF; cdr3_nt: TGTGCCAGCAGTTCCTGGGACAGAACCTACGAGCAGTACTTC
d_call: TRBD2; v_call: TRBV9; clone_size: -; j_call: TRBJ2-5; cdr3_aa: CASSVMGTSGSEETQYF; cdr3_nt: TGTGCCAGCAGCGTAATGGGGACTAGCGGGAGTGAAGAGACCCAGTACTTC
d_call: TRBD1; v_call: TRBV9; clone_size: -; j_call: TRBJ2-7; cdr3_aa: CASSVDRGRPYEQYF; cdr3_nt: TGTGCCAGCAGCGTAGACAGGGGGCGCCCCTACGAGCAGTACTTC
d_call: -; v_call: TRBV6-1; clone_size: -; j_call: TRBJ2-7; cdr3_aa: CASSVERSYEQYF; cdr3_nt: TGTGCCAGCAGTGTGGAGCGCTCCTACGAGCAGTACTTC
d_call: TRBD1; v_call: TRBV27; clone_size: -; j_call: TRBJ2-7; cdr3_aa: CASSLTGFAYEQYF; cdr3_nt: TGTGCCAGCAGTTTGACAGGGTTCGCCTACGAGCAGTACTTC
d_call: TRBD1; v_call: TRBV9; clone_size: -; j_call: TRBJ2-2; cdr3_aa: CASSPRDRDPGELFF; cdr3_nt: TGTGCCAGCAGTCCGCGGGACAGGGACCCCGGGGAGCTGTTTTTT
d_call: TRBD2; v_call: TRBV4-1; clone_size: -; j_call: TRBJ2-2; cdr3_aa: CASSQDPSGSLSGELFF; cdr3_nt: TGCGCCAGCAGCCAAGATCCTAGCGGGAGTTTGTCCGGGGAGCTGTTTTTT
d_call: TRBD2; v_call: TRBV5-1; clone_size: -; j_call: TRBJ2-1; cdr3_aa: CASGTGTSGRYEQFF; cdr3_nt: TGCGCCAGCGGCACCGGGACTAGCGGGCGGTATGAGCAGTTCTTC
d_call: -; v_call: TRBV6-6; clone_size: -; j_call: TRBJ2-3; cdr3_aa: CASSYRRDSADTQYF; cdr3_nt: TGTGCCAGCAGTTACCGCCGGGACTCGGCGGATACGCAGTATTTT
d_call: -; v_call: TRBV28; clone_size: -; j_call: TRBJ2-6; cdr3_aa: CATRRGESSGANVLTF; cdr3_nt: TGTGCCACACGCAGAGGCGAAAGCTCTGGGGCCAACGTCCTGACTTTC
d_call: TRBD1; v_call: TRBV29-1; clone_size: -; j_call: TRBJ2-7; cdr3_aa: CSVDRGGFGTGLYEQYF; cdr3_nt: TGCAGCGTTGATAGGGGTGGTTTCGGGACAGGTTTATACGAGCAGTACTTC
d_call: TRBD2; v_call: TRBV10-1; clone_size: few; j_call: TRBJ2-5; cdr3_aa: CASSAGTKETQYF; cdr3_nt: TGCGCCAGCAGTGCCGGGACTAAAGAGACCCAGTACTTC
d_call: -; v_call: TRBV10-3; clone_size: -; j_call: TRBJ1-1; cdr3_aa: CAIQYGRQNTEAFF; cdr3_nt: TGTGCCATCCAATATGGCAGACAGAACACTGAAGCTTTCTTT
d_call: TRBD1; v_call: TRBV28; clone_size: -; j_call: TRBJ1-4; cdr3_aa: CASSLQGDRASKLFF; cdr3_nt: TGTGCCAGCAGTTTACAGGGGGACAGGGCCTCAAAACTGTTTTTT
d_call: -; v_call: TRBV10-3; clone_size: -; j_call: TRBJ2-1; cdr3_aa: CAIRATLVRNEQFF; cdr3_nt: TGTGCCATCAGGGCTACACTCGTGAGGAATGAGCAGTTCTTC
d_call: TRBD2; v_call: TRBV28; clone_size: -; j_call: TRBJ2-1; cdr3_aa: CASSELGLVNNEQFF; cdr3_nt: TGTGCCAGCAGTGAACTTGGACTAGTCAACAATGAGCAGTTCTTC
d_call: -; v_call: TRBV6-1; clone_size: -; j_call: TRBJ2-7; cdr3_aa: CASSETETTFYEQYF; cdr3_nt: TGTGCCAGCAGTGAAACGGAGACTACCTTCTACGAGCAGTACTTC
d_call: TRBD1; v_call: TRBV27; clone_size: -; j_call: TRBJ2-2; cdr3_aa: CVTRQGGAGELFF; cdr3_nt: TGTGTCACCAGACAGGGGGGCGCCGGGGAGCTGTTTTTT
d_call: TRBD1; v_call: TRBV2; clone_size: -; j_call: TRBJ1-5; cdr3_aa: CASSGQGIYSNQPQHF; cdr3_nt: TGTGCCAGCAGTGGACAGGGGATCTATAGCAATCAGCCCCAGCATTTT
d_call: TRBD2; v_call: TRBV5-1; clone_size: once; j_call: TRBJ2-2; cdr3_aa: CASSLEGWGRATGELFF; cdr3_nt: TGCGCCAGCAGCTTGGAAGGCTGGGGGAGGGCCACCGGGGAGCTGTTTTTT
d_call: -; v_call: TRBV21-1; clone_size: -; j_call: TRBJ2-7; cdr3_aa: CASSTVPDEQYF; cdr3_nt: TGTGCCAGCAGCACCGTACCAGACGAGCAGTACTTC
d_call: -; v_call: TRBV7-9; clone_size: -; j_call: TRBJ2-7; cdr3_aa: CASSPTGGGRWEQYF; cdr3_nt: TGTGCCAGCAGTCCAACAGGGGGAGGGAGGTGGGAGCAGTACTTC
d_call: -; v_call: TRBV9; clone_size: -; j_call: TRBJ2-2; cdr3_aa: CASSVGGGELFF; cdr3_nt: TGTGCCAGCAGCGTAGGAGGGGGGGAGCTGTTTTTT
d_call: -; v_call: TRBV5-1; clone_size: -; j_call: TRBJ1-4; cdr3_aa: CASSLTGVGGEKLFF; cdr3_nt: TGCGCCAGCAGCCTGACCGGTGTCGGAGGTGAAAAACTGTTTTTT
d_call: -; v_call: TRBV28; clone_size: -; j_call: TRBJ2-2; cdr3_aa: CASSLPSRYTGELFF; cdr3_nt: TGTGCCAGCAGTTTGCCTAGCAGATACACCGGGGAGCTGTTTTTT
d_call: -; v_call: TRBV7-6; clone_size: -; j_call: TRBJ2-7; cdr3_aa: CASSSESYEQYF; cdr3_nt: TGTGCCAGCAGCTCGGAGTCCTACGAGCAGTACTTC
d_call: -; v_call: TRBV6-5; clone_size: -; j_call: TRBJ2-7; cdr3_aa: CASSYSGAPYEQYF; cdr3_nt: TGTGCCAGCAGTTATTCAGGGGCACCCTACGAGCAGTACTTC
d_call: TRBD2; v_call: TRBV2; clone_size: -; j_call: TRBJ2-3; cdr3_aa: CASSYTPLAGVTDTQYF; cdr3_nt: TGTGCCAGCAGCTACACCCCGCTAGCGGGAGTTACAGATACGCAGTATTTT
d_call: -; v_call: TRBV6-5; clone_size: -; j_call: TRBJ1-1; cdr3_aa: CASSYGADYEAFF; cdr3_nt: TGTGCCAGCAGTTACGGGGCGGATTATGAAGCTTTCTTT
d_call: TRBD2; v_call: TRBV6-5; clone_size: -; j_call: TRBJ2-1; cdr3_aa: CASSYSAGEIYNEQFF; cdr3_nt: TGTGCCAGCAGTTACTCGGCGGGAGAAATCTACAATGAGCAGTTCTTC
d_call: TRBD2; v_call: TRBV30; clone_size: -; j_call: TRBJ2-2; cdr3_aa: CAWRSDSWGRTSGRAGTGELFF; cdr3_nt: TGTGCCTGGAGATCCGACAGTTGGGGCCGGACTAGCGGGAGGGCCGGAACCGGGGAGCTGTTTTTT
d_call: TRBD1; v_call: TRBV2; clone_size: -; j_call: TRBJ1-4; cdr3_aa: CASRQTGGNEKLFF; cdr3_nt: TGTGCCAGCCGGCAGACAGGGGGGAATGAAAAACTGTTTTTT
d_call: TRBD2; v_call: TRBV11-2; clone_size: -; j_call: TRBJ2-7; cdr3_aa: CASSKGLAEGGQYF; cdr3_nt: TGTGCCAGCAGCAAGGGACTAGCGGAGGGGGGGCAGTACTTC
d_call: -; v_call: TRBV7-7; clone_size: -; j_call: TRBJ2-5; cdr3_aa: CASSLVTEETQYF; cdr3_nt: TGTGCTAGCAGCTTAGTGACAGAGGAGACCCAGTACTTC
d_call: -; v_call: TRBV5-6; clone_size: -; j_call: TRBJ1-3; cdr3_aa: CASSLGGGNTIYF; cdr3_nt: TGTGCCAGCAGCTTGGGCGGGGGAAACACCATATATTTT
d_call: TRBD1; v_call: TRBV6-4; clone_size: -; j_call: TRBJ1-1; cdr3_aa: CASSEGQESNTEAFF; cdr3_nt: TGTGCCAGCAGTGAGGGACAGGAGTCGAACACTGAAGCTTTCTTT